Following are 19 T cell receptor beta chains from one sample sequenced in a study of Graves' ophthalmopathy and Graves' hyperthyroidism. Scientists amplified the TCR beta CDR3 regions from RNA transcripts. Amplification began with first-round RT-PCR using HTBI primers, then second-round multiplex PCR was performed. MiXCR was run by TCRdb on the multiplex PCR reads, yielding one entry per CDR3 protein. Of under 350,000 distinct CDR3 sequences detected, roughly 15% appear once; the ten largest clones hold about 12%. The sample consisted of peripheral blood. Receptor source: an adult man with Graves' ophthalmopathy.

There are many counts of this clonotype. This sequence joins TRBV3-1 and TRBJ1-6; the D gene is possibly TRBD1 (5 bases). The V and J ends lost 3 bases and 6 bases respectively, with 9 bases between them. The CDR3 consists of 14 residues. Germline lookup yields CDR1 LGHDT and CDR2 YNNKEL (reference sequence). The CDR3 loop reads CASSHDRTNSPLHF. In DNA form, the CDR3 reads TGTGCCAGCAGCCACGACAGAACTAATTCACCCCTCCACTTT.

There are a few counts of this clonotype. A much more abundant neighbour one base away suggests this may be a read error. J is TRBJ2-6 and V is TRBV6-1; tentatively, D is TRBD1 (6 bases). This CDR3 is built from 16 residues. Per the germline V gene, CDR1 is MNHNS and CDR2 is SASEGT. CDR3 amino acids: CASSELQGTGAYVLTF. The CDR3, as DNA: TGTGCCAGCAGTGAATTACAGGGCACTGGGGCCTACGTCCTGACTTTC.

The sample holds many counts of this clonotype. The CDR3 bases are TGTGCCAGCAGTCGTAGCTCCTACGAGCAGTACTTC. This sequence encodes CASSRSSYEQYF. V is TRBV2 and J is TRBJ2-7; D call uncertain. V lost 5 bases to trimming and J lost 0 bases, with 5 bases between them. CDR1 and CDR2 (germline): SNHLY, FYNNEI. The CDR3 runs 12 residues.

This clonotype was seen at least ten times. The chain carries TRBV29-1 and TRBJ1-2; TRBD1 might be the D (6 bases). The germline V gene encodes CDR1 SQVTM and CDR2 ANQGSEA. The CDR3 has 12 residues. V gave up 1 base and J gave up 6 bases, with 9 bases separating them. The CDR3 spells CSVEAYRDGYTF. In nucleotides, the CDR3 is TGCAGCGTTGAAGCCTACAGGGATGGCTACACCTTC.

This clonotype was seen many times. The rearrangement joins TRBV10-3 to TRBJ2-5, with 9 positions matching TRBD2. This CDR3 has 15 residues. V gave up 2 bases and J gave up 5 bases; unmatched junction bases: 6. The V gene's germline CDR1 is ENHRY and CDR2 SYGVKD. The CDR3 DNA reads as TGTGCCATCAGTGAGCGCGTGGCGGGAGGGGAGACCCAGTACTTC. It is translated as CAISERVAGGETQYF.

This clonotype was found many times. The CDR3 coding sequence is TGTGCCAGCAGCCCCAGGACAGGGCCGGGCACTGAAGCTTTCTTT. Its protein product is CASSPRTGPGTEAFF. The chain carries TRBV6-5 and TRBJ1-1, with 8 positions matching TRBD1. J gave up 4 bases and V 6 bases, and 10 bases lay outside the gene matches. CDR1 MNHEY and CDR2 SVGAGI come from the germline V gene. The CDR3 sequence is 15 residues long.

This clonotype was recorded at least ten times. This chain joins TRBV20-1 and TRBJ2-7; either TRBD1 or TRBD2 may supply D (6 bases each). The CDR3 loop spans 15 amino acids. Looked up from germline, CDR1 is DFQATT and CDR2 is SNEGSKA (reference sequence). Between the trimmed V and J ends, which lost 5 bases and 0 bases, there was a span of 17 bases. The CDR3 DNA reads as TGCAGTGCTTCGCTGGAAGGGGGGTTCTCCTACGAGCAGTACTTC. Its protein product is CSASLEGGFSYEQYF.

This clonotype was found many times. The chain is built from TRBV30 and TRBJ2-5; D is uncertain. From germline, CDR1 is GTSNPN and CDR2 SVGIG (reference sequence). The CDR3 has 13 amino acids. Trimming stripped 3 bases from V and 5 bases from J, with 13 bases between. CDR3 DNA: TGTGCCTGGAGCTTGGTGGGAAGGGAGACCCAGTACTTC. Translation: CAWSLVGRETQYF. The full variable domain, with the rest looked up from reference TRBV30 and TRBJ2-5, is SQTIHQWPATLVQPVGSPLSLECTVEGTSNPNLYWYRQAAGRGLQLLFYSVGIGQISSEVPQNLSASRPQDRQFILSSKKLLLSDSGFYLCAWSLVGRETQYFGPGTRLLVL.

This clonotype was detected many times. The V call is TRBV29-1, the J call TRBJ1-1; D gene uncertain. Trimming took off 6 bases at V and 6 bases at J, with 14 bases between the two ends. This CDR3 spans 12 amino acids. Germline CDR1 reads SQVTM; CDR2 reads ANQGSEA. The CDR3 DNA reads TGCAGCGTCATAATCGATAGAGCTGAAGCTTTCTTT. It is translated as CSVIIDRAEAFF. Using reference TRBV29-1 and TRBJ1-1 for the parts outside the CDR3, the full variable domain is SAVISQKPSRDICQRGTSLTIQCQVDSQVTMMFWYRQQPGQSLTLIATANQGSEATYESGFVIDKFPISRPNLTFSTLTVSNMSPEDSSIYLCSVIIDRAEAFFGQGTRLTVV.

This clonotype has at least ten counts. The chain joins TRBV27 to TRBJ2-7, with 7 bases that match TRBD1. V lost 3 bases to trimming and J lost 2 bases; unmatched junction nucleotides: 13. The CDR3 runs to 17 residues. The germline CDR1 and CDR2 sequences are MNHEY and SMNVEV (reference sequence). The CDR3 is CASSFSGTASYPYEQYF. The CDR3 bases are TGTGCCAGCAGTTTTTCCGGGACAGCGTCCTATCCCTACGAGCAGTACTTC.

This clonotype was counted many times. The chain has TRBV30 and TRBJ2-7; 8 bases line up with TRBD1. After removal of 2 bases from V and 3 bases from J, the junction contained 9 bases not matched to a gene. Germline V gene lookup returns CDR1 GTSNPN and CDR2 SVGIG (reference sequence). CDR3 size: 15 residues. CDR3 DNA: TGTGCCTGGAGTTTAACAGGGGGACGTTTCTACGAGCAGTACTTC. Translation: CAWSLTGGRFYEQYF.

This clonotype was observed many times. This rearrangement joins TRBV4-1 to TRBJ2-2; no clear D. The CDR3 is 16 amino acids. Trimming pared 2 bases from V and 0 bases from J, leaving 10 bases between. Germline CDR1 is MGHRA and CDR2 is YSYEKL. The CDR3 DNA sequence: TGCGCCAGCAGCCAATTTTACGGAACGAACACCGGGGAGCTGTTTTTT. Its protein product is CASSQFYGTNTGELFF.

This clonotype was counted between two and nine times. The rearrangement uses TRBV5-1 and TRBJ2-2; 8 bases fit TRBD1. With 4 bases clipped from V and 4 bases from J, the junction kept 6 bases outside the gene matches. The CDR3 totals 15 residues. Per the germline V gene, CDR1 is SGHRS and CDR2 is YFSETQ. The CDR3 DNA sequence: TGCGCCAGCAGCGGGGGACAGGTCGGCACCGGGGAGCTGTTTTTT. Translated, it gives CASSGGQVGTGELFF.

The chain carries TRBV28 and TRBJ2-4, with TRBD1 matching over 7 bases. Germline V gene lookup returns CDR1 MDHEN and CDR2 SYDVKM. J gave up 1 base and V 6 bases, and 6 bases lay outside the gene matches. The CDR3 covers 15 residues. In nucleotides, the CDR3 is TGTGCCAGCAGCCGACAGGGAACGGCCAAAAACATTCAGTACTTC. Translated: CASSRQGTAKNIQYF.

This clonotype was counted at least ten times. The J gene is TRBJ2-5, the V gene TRBV4-1; 11 bases match TRBD2. This CDR3 region has 15 residues. Trimming removed 4 bases from V and 5 bases from J; junction bases left unmatched: 6. The germline gives CDR1 MGHRA, CDR2 YSYEKL. The CDR3 is CASSPLGTSGETQYF. CDR3 bases: TGCGCCAGCAGCCCCCTTGGGACTAGCGGCGAGACCCAGTACTTC.

The rearrangement uses TRBV28 and TRBJ2-7, with no clear D. The CDR3 consists of 12 residues. V was pared by 4 bases and J by 3 bases, with 7 bases between. Germline CDR1 is MDHEN and CDR2 is SYDVKM. Here the CDR3 DNA reads TGTGCCAGCAGTTACGATGTCTACGAGCAGTACTTC. Translation gives CASSYDVYEQYF.

This clonotype appeared many times. V and J are TRBV11-1 and TRBJ2-5, with TRBD2 identical over 8 bases. Looked up from germline, CDR1 is SGHAT and CDR2 is FQDESV (reference sequence). Unmatched junction bases numbered 12, after V lost 7 bases and J lost 5 bases. CDR3 length: 15 residues. CDR3 sequence: CASTNAGGEWETQYF. Written as DNA, the CDR3 is TGTGCCAGCACCAACGCCGGGGGGGAATGGGAGACCCAGTACTTC.

In its sample, this clonotype was seen many times. This chain links TRBV14 with TRBJ2-7; D tentatively fits TRBD1 or TRBD2 (5 bases each). The CDR3 length is 14 residues. Trimming cost V 5 bases and J 5 bases, with 16 bases left between them. Germline V gene sequence: CDR1 SGHDN, CDR2 FVKESK. DNA of the CDR3: TGTGCCAGCAGCTCCGGGGCGATTTTAAACGAGCAGTACTTC. Translating it yields CASSSGAILNEQYF.

This clonotype was counted ten times or more. The chain has TRBV6-5 and TRBJ1-1; D possibly corresponds to TRBD1 (5 bases). This CDR3 comprises 16 residues. The germline CDR1 and CDR2 sequences are MNHEY and SVGAGI. Trimming stripped 0 bases from V and 5 bases from J, with 16 bases between. The CDR3 DNA follows: TGTGCCAGCAGTTACTCTCAACGGGGCACGGGAACTGAAGCTTTCTTT. Amino acids: CASSYSQRGTGTEAFF.